Each of the 29 T cell receptor beta chains below was sequenced from the same sample in a study of T cell repertoires in cytomegalovirus infection. No antigen has been assigned to these receptors. Using its own MiXCR run on the reads, TCRdb lists one record per CDR3 protein. The sample lists some 940,000 distinct CDR3 sequences, 30% to 40% occurring once. Sequencing was performed on cultured CD8+ T cells from PBMCs, taken from culture after CMV antigen stimulation. Source of these receptors: a human donor in good health (CMV status not recorded). Some clones in this sample may be carry-over from other donors' samples.

This clonotype has only a few counts. This sequence joins TRBV11-2 and TRBJ2-7; D remains unclear. Germline V lookup: CDR1 SGHAT, CDR2 FQNNGV. Trimming removed 3 bases at V and 3 bases at J, with 12 bases between. The CDR3 covers 14 residues. CDR3 in amino acids: CASSFFDRHYEQYF. In DNA, the CDR3 is TGTGCCAGCAGCTTCTTCGACCGACACTACGAGCAGTACTTC.

In DNA form, the CDR3 reads TGTGCCAGCAGCCCTGATCTCGAGTGGTGGACCCAGTACTTC. Residues: CASSPDLEWWTQYF. J is TRBJ2-5 and V is TRBV7-9; no definite D call. Trimming removed 5 bases from V and 7 bases from J, with 17 bases in between. The CDR3 has 14 amino acids. Germline V gives CDR1 SEHNR, CDR2 FQNEAQ (reference sequence).

This clonotype was seen only a few times. The V and J genes are TRBV6-1 and TRBJ2-7; 8 bases are shared with TRBD1. Germline assignment: CDR1 MNHNS and CDR2 SASEGT. CDR3 length: 15 residues. V shed 6 bases, J shed 0 bases, and the junction held 7 bases outside the gene matches. DNA for the CDR3: TGTGCCAGCAGGAAGGGACAGGCGAACTCCTACGAGCAGTACTTC. Its translation is CASRKGQANSYEQYF.

This clonotype was found many times. J is TRBJ2-3 and V is TRBV7-2; D tentatively reads TRBD1 or TRBD2 (5 bases each). The CDR3 covers 15 residues. Germline assignment: CDR1 SGHTA and CDR2 FQGNSA. V lost 7 bases to trimming and J lost 7 bases, with 21 bases between them. The CDR3 loop reads CASNLGEPQLYTQYF. In DNA, the CDR3 is TGTGCCAGCAACTTGGGGGAGCCACAATTATATACGCAGTATTTT.

The sample holds a few counts of this clonotype. The chain combines TRBV14 with TRBJ2-1; D assignment may be TRBD1 or TRBD2 (5 bases each). Trimming pared 0 bases from V and 7 bases from J, leaving 16 bases between. CDR3 length: 16 amino acids. CDR1 and CDR2 from the germline V gene are SGHDN and FVKESK. This CDR3 reads CASSQDAEGWANEQFF. The DNA for the CDR3 is TGTGCCAGCAGCCAAGATGCCGAGGGGTGGGCAAATGAGCAGTTCTTC. Full variable domain (remainder filled in from reference TRBV14 and TRBJ2-1): EAGVTQFPSHSVIEKGQTVTLRCDPISGHDNLYWYRRVMGKEIKFLLHFVKESKQDESGMPNNRFLAERTGGTYSTLKVQPAELEDSGVYFCASSQDAEGWANEQFFGPGTRLTVL.

This clonotype was seen more than once but under ten times. The rearrangement joins TRBV2 to TRBJ2-5; TRBD2 aligns across 7 bases. Trimming at V came to 5 bases and at J to 5 bases, leaving 11 bases not matched to a gene. Per the germline V gene, CDR1 is SNHLY and CDR2 is FYNNEI. CDR3 length: 15 amino acids. The CDR3 reads CASSLPGLEGETQYF. The CDR3 DNA reads as TGTGCCAGCAGTCTTCCCGGACTAGAGGGGGAGACCCAGTACTTC.

The genes are TRBV20-1 and TRBJ1-1, with 10 bases fitting TRBD1. The V gene's germline CDR1 is DFQATT and CDR2 SNEGSKA (reference sequence). V was clipped by 0 bases and J by 1 base; unmatched bases: 8. The CDR3 runs 17 residues. The CDR3: CSARDRDRGLGNTEAFF. CDR3 bases: TGCAGTGCTAGAGATCGCGACAGGGGGCTGGGGAACACTGAAGCTTTCTTT.

This clonotype was seen more than once but under ten times. The rearrangement joins TRBV7-2 to TRBJ2-7; D may be TRBD2 (7 bases). The V and J ends lost 1 base and 2 bases respectively, with 9 bases between them. CDR1 is SGHTA, CDR2 FQGNSA, per germline. CDR3 length equals 14 residues. CDR3 bases: TGTGCCAGCAGCTTAGGCGGGGGCCCCTACGAGCAGTACGTC. Protein sequence: CASSLGGGPYEQYV.

This clonotype was counted many times. The chain carries TRBV7-2 and TRBJ2-1; D might be TRBD2 (7 bases). The length of the CDR3 is 16 residues. Trimming took 5 bases from V and 10 from J, leaving 24 bases between them. Germline assignment: CDR1 SGHTA and CDR2 FQGNSA. The CDR3 protein is CASSLNGGAVDLEQFF. The DNA of the CDR3 is TGTGCCAGCAGCCTCAATGGGGGGGCCGTTGACCTAGAGCAGTTCTTC.

This clonotype came up many times. This chain uses TRBV7-8 with TRBJ2-3; D is possibly TRBD1 (6 bases). Germline CDR1 is SGHVS and CDR2 is FQNEAQ. V was pared by 5 bases and J by 2 bases, with 17 bases between. This CDR3 spans 16 amino acids. The DNA for the CDR3 is TGTGCCAGCAGCACCTACAGGGACGAGTTCACAGATACGCAGTATTTT. Its protein product is CASSTYRDEFTDTQYF. Looking up the rest from reference TRBV7-8 and TRBJ2-3 gives the full variable domain: GAGVSQSPRYKVAKRGQDVALRCDPISGHVSLFWYQQALGQGPEFLTYFQNEAQLDKSGLPSDRFFAERPEGSVSTLKIQRTQQEDSAVYLCASSTYRDEFTDTQYFGPGTRLTVL.

The rearrangement links TRBV19 to TRBJ1-5, with D hard to call. The CDR3 consists of 14 residues. V was pared by 0 bases and J by 4 bases, with 7 bases between. CDR1 and CDR2 from the germline V gene are LNHDA and SQIVND (reference sequence). For the CDR3, the DNA is TGTGCCAGTAGTATAGAATTCGTGAATCAGCCCCAGCATTTT. Protein sequence: CASSIEFVNQPQHF.

CDR3 in amino acids: CSVEGGPHNEQFF. The CDR3 nucleotides read TGCAGCGTTGAGGGGGGGCCTCACAATGAGCAGTTCTTC. The chain recombines TRBV29-1 with TRBJ2-1; TRBD2 might be the D (7 bases). There are 13 residues in the CDR3. V was clipped by 3 bases and J by 5 bases, with 11 bases between them. The germline CDR1 and CDR2 sequences are SQVTM and ANQGSEA.

This chain connects TRBV4-1 to TRBJ1-1; TRBD1 might be the D (5 bases). The V end lost 3 bases, the J end lost 4 bases, and 15 bases lay between the germline ends. The CDR3 extends over 15 amino acids. Germline V gives CDR1 MGHRA, CDR2 YSYEKL. The CDR3 nucleotides read TGCGCCAGCAGCCAGGGGCAAGCCCCAAGCACTGAAGCTTTCTTT. As protein: CASSQGQAPSTEAFF.

A note on this clonotype: A read error may be the cause here, since a much bigger clone is one base away. The gene calls are TRBV7-8 and TRBJ2-3, with 10 nucleotides matching TRBD2. The CDR3 extends over 15 amino acids. Germline V gene sequence: CDR1 SGHVS, CDR2 FQNEAQ. The CDR3 loop reads CASIAGGLSTDAQYF. CDR3 sequence (DNA): TGTGCTTCTATAGCGGGGGGACTCAGCACAGATGCGCAGTATTTT.

This clonotype was counted at least ten times. V and J are TRBV7-8 and TRBJ1-1; D gene unclear. V was pared by 1 base and J by 0 bases, with 9 bases between. The V gene's germline CDR1 is SGHVS and CDR2 FQNEAQ. The CDR3 runs to 15 residues. The CDR3 DNA reads TGTGCCAGCAGCTTAGAGGCCCTCATGAACACTGAAGCTTTCTTT. Translating gives CASSLEALMNTEAFF.

The V call is TRBV12-3 or TRBV12-4, the J call TRBJ2-3; the match to TRBD1 covers 8 bases. Unmatched junction bases numbered 5, after V lost 5 bases and J lost 4 bases. This CDR3 is built from 14 residues. The CDR3 protein is CASSATGVADTQYF. CDR3 in DNA: TGTGCCAGCAGTGCGACAGGGGTGGCAGATACGCAGTATTTT.

The CDR3 protein is CASSVSGSTNEKLFF. As DNA, the CDR3 is TGTGCCAGCAGCGTCTCAGGATCAACTAATGAAAAACTGTTTTTT. The chain has TRBV7-6 and TRBJ1-4; no clear D. V gave up 5 bases and J gave up 0 bases, with 10 bases separating them. Germline V gives CDR1 SGHVS, CDR2 FNYEAQ. CDR3 size: 15 residues.

The chain carries TRBV28 and TRBJ1-1; D not certain. V shed 8 bases and J shed 0 bases, with 10 bases lying between them. CDR3 length equals 13 residues. The germline V gene has CDR1 MDHEN and CDR2 SYDVKM. The CDR3 protein is CASRRAMNTEAFF. For the CDR3, the DNA is TGTGCCAGCCGCCGGGCTATGAACACTGAAGCTTTCTTT.

As to this clonotype: This clone may be a read error of a much larger clone one base away. This chain connects TRBV7-8 to TRBJ2-2; 11 nucleotides line up with TRBD1. Germline V gene data show CDR1 as SGHVS and CDR2 as FQNEAQ. The CDR3 extends over 16 amino acids. The CDR3 is CAGSYPVGQGAGELFF. CDR3 DNA sequence: TGTGCCGGCAGCTACCCCGTGGGACAGGGGGCCGGGGAGCTGTTTTTT. Filled out from reference TRBV7-8 and TRBJ2-2, the complete variable domain reads GAGVSQSPRYKVAKRGQDVALRCDPISGHVSLFWYQQALGQGPEFLTYFQNEAQLDKSGLPSDRFFAERPEGSVSTLKIQRTQQEDSAVYLCAGSYPVGQGAGELFFGEGSRLTVL.

The V call is TRBV12-5, the J call TRBJ2-6; D is undetermined. Looked up from germline, CDR1 is LGHNT and CDR2 is FRNRAP. Trimming removed 6 bases from V and 0 bases from J, with 9 bases in between. This CDR3 has 15 amino acids. CDR3 nucleotides: TGTGCTAGTGGAAGACGGTCCTCTGGGGCCAACGTCCTGACTTTC. It codes for CASGRRSSGANVLTF. Together with reference TRBV12-5 and TRBJ2-6, the CDR3 gives the full variable domain: DARVTQTPRHKVTEMGQEVTMRCQPILGHNTVFWYRQTMMQGLELLAYFRNRAPLDDSGMPKDRFSAEMPDATLATLKIQPSEPRDSAVYFCASGRRSSGANVLTFGAGSRLTVL.

The V and J genes are TRBV2 and TRBJ1-1, with TRBD1 matching 8 bases. CDR1 and CDR2 (germline): SNHLY, FYNNEI. Losses at the gene ends were 2 bases for V and 3 bases for J; bases not matched to a gene: 2. This CDR3 spans 14 amino acids. CDR3 loop: CASSEMDRDTEAFF. The CDR3 coding sequence is TGTGCCAGCAGTGAAATGGACAGGGACACTGAAGCTTTCTTT.

DNA of the CDR3: TGTGCCAGCAGTTTAGTACTAGCGGGGGTCTATGAGCAGTTCTTC. Amino acid sequence: CASSLVLAGVYEQFF. The chain has TRBV12-3 or TRBV12-4 and TRBJ2-1, with TRBD2 matching 11 bases. With V trimmed by 1 base and J by 8 bases, 4 bases remained unmatched. CDR3 length: 15 amino acids.

The chain uses TRBV20-1 and TRBJ1-6, with D possibly being TRBD1 (6 bases). The CDR3 runs 14 residues. The germline V gene encodes CDR1 DFQATT and CDR2 SNEGSKA (reference sequence). V was pared by 6 bases and J by 6 bases, with 15 bases between. CDR3 loop: CSAPGEGGNSPLHF. The CDR3 nucleotides read TGCAGTGCACCCGGGGAGGGGGGTAATTCACCCCTCCACTTT.

In its sample, this clonotype was seen a few times. The chain joins TRBV14 to TRBJ1-2, with D possibly being TRBD1 (5 bases). This CDR3 is 13 amino acids long. Germline lookup yields CDR1 SGHDN and CDR2 FVKESK. Deletions cut 4 bases from V and 8 bases from J, with 14 bases between. In nucleotides, the CDR3 is TGTGCCAGCAGCCTCGACAGAAGAGGGGGCTACACCTTC. Protein: CASSLDRRGGYTF.

This clonotype was picked up a small number of times. The rearrangement links TRBV7-9 to TRBJ1-4, with unresolved D. The CDR3 runs to 12 residues. Trimming stripped 4 bases from V and 14 bases from J, with 14 bases between. The germline CDR1 and CDR2 sequences are SEHNR and FQNEAQ (reference sequence). The CDR3 DNA is TGTGCCAGCAGCTCTACATTGGAATCTCTGTTTTTT. It is translated as CASSSTLESLFF.

This chain links TRBV20-1 with TRBJ2-2, with a possible D match to TRBD1 (6 bases). The CDR3 loop spans 18 amino acids. Trimming took off 3 bases at V and 2 bases at J, with 22 bases between the two ends. Germline lookup yields CDR1 DFQATT and CDR2 SNEGSKA (reference sequence). CDR3 sequence (DNA): TGCAGTGCTAGTGTCAGGGCGACTGGACAGACAAACACCGGGGAGCTGTTTTTT. This gives the protein CSASVRATGQTNTGELFF.

V usage is TRBV10-3 and J usage is TRBJ1-2, with 8 bases lining up with TRBD1. From germline, CDR1 is ENHRY and CDR2 SYGVKD. CDR3 size: 15 residues. The junction had 8 bases not matched to a gene; V was cut back by 3 bases and J by 5 bases. In nucleotides, the CDR3 is TGTGCCATCAGTGACCCTTGGACAGGGAATTATGGCTACACCTTC. It encodes CAISDPWTGNYGYTF.

The V call is TRBV6-2 or TRBV6-3, the J call TRBJ2-1; TRBD2 matches at 10 bases. Per germline, CDR1 MNHEY and CDR2 SVGEGT. J was trimmed by 5 bases and V by 0 bases; bases with no gene match: 4. The CDR3 extends over 16 amino acids. For the CDR3, the DNA is TGTGCCAGCAGTTACTCGTTAGCGGGGGGTCACAATGAGCAGTTCTTC. This codes for CASSYSLAGGHNEQFF.

This chain connects TRBV19 to TRBJ1-1; possibly TRBD1 for D (5 bases). CDR3 length: 11 amino acids. Trimming removed 10 bases from V and 7 bases from J, with 13 bases in between. The germline V gene encodes CDR1 LNHDA and CDR2 SQIVND (reference sequence). CDR3 protein: CATYEGNEAFF. The CDR3 region has the DNA TGTGCCACCTATGAGGGGAATGAAGCTTTCTTT. Using reference TRBV19 and TRBJ1-1 for the parts outside the CDR3, the full variable domain is DGGITQSPKYLFRKEGQNVTLSCEQNLNHDAMYWYRQDPGQGLRLIYYSQIVNDFQKGDIAEGYSVSREKKESFPLTVTSAQKNPTAFYLCATYEGNEAFFGQGTRLTVV.